The 11 T cell receptor beta chains in this list originate from one sample, sequenced in a study of kidney transplant recipient with SARS-CoV-2 infection. TCRdb called the reads again in MiXCR, with one record for every CDR3 protein. This sample has 250,000 or so distinct CDR3 sequences; roughly 26% occur once, and the top ten carry under 7.5%. Sequencing was performed on a blood sample, taken at baseline and between days 110 and 120 from a kidney transplant recipient. The origin of the receptors is a male patient aged 30 to 39 who had COVID-19 and was a kidney transplant recipient. T cells may partly derive from the graft donor.

This clonotype was recorded at least ten times. The chain combines TRBV15 with TRBJ2-2; 10 positions match TRBD1. CDR3 length: 16 amino acids. Germline assignment: CDR1 LNHNV and CDR2 YYDKDF (reference sequence). After removal of 4 bases from V and 4 bases from J, the junction contained 6 bases not matched to a gene. CDR3 nucleotides: TGTGCCACCAGCAACGGACAGGGGGAAGGCACCGGGGAGCTGTTTTTT. Amino acids: CATSNGQGEGTGELFF.

This clonotype came up once. The likely explanation is a read error, given a far larger clone one base away. The J gene is TRBJ2-4, the V gene TRBV19, with D unclear. Gene TRBJ2-5 matches the end of the DNA better, so the J call may be wrong. CDR1 is LNHDA, CDR2 SQIVND, per germline (reference sequence). The CDR3 sequence is 13 residues long. The CDR3 coding sequence is TGTGCCAATGTAGGGTGGCCTCAAGAGACCCAGTACTTC. Translation gives CANVGWPQETQYF.

Note on this clonotype: With a much larger clone just one base away, this may be a read error. The chain has TRBV15 and TRBJ1-2; 8 bases are shared with TRBD1. This CDR3 region has 14 residues. The ends lost 8 bases at V and 4 bases at J; junction bases unmatched: 9. From germline, CDR1 is LNHNV and CDR2 YYDKDF (reference sequence). Here the CDR3 reads CATGTTDRVYGYTF. CDR3 coding DNA: TGTGCCACCGGCACAACGGACAGGGTCTATGGCTACACCTTC.

This clonotype was recorded many times. V usage is TRBV5-3 and J usage is TRBJ1-2; D not resolved. TRBV5-3 carries the ORF label, with uncertain function. Trimming removed 7 bases from V and 4 bases from J, with 23 bases in between. This CDR3 comprises 16 residues. The CDR3: CARARSVVRKTYGYTF. The CDR3 DNA follows: TGTGCCAGAGCTCGTTCAGTGGTGAGAAAGACCTATGGCTACACCTTC.

As concerns this clonotype: An end of the junction differs from the germline gene, which may be a read error. The chain is built from TRBV2 and TRBJ1-1, with D maybe TRBD1 (5 bases). The germline CDR1 and CDR2 sequences are SNHLY and FYNNEI. CDR3 size: 12 residues. The DNA for the CDR3 is TGTACCAGCAGTGAACTCGGGACCGAAGCTTTCTTT. This encodes CTSSELGTEAFF.

Details on this clonotype: A read error is possible here, since a much larger clone lies one base away. The V and J genes are TRBV18 and TRBJ2-6; TRBD1 or TRBD2 may be the D gene (6 bases each). From germline, CDR1 is KGHSH and CDR2 LQKENI. CDR3 length equals 18 residues. Trimming cost V 4 bases and J 2 bases, with 18 bases left between them. CDR3 in DNA: TGTGCCAGCTCACTAATCCGGGACACTAGCCCTGGGGCCAACGTCCTGACTTTC. Translating gives CASSLIRDTSPGANVLTF.

This clonotype was observed at least ten times. The limits of the CDR3 on the DNA are not certain, so only TCRdb's listed CDR3 is given. The V and J genes are TRBV7-5 and TRBJ1-2. TRBV7-5 is a known pseudogene. The CDR3 spans 19 residues, counting both ends. The CDR3: CISVPEVKLEVGKTYGYTF.

This clonotype was seen many times. The gene calls are TRBV25-1 and TRBJ1-2, with D unresolved. Germline V gives CDR1 MGHDK, CDR2 SYGVNS. Deletions cut 5 bases from V and 4 bases from J, with 23 bases between. CDR3 length: 17 amino acids. The CDR3 region has the DNA TGTGCCAGCAGTAACTCATCAGAACTGGGAAAGACCTATGGCTACACCTTC. As protein: CASSNSSELGKTYGYTF.

This clonotype was observed many times. V is TRBV10-3 and J is TRBJ2-2, with a possible D match to TRBD1 (5 bases). The V end was cut by 4 bases, the J end by 1 base, with 7 bases between. The CDR3 runs to 14 residues. The germline CDR1 and CDR2 sequences are ENHRY and SYGVKD. The CDR3 DNA reads TGTGCCATCAGTGGAACAGGGAACACCGGGGAGCTGTTTTTT. Translated, it gives CAISGTGNTGELFF.

Many counts were recorded for this clonotype. This chain connects TRBV12-2 to TRBJ1-2. TRBV12-2 is a pseudogene. The CDR3 runs 17 residues. The CDR3 loop is CASRVVRTPRKTYGYTF. The CDR3 DNA reads TGTGCAAGTCGCGTTGTACGGACTCCACGAAAGACCTATGGCTACACCTTC.

As for this clonotype: An end of the junction does not agree with germline; a read error may underlie this. The chain has TRBV9 and TRBJ1-4, with TRBD1 as a possible D gene (6 bases). Germline V gene lookup returns CDR1 SGDLS and CDR2 YYNGEE. This CDR3 comprises 14 residues. Here the CDR3 DNA reads TGTGCCGGCAGCGTGGAGGGGGATCGGGAAAAACTGTTTTTT. Translated: CAGSVEGDREKLFF. Filled out from reference TRBV9 and TRBJ1-4, the complete variable domain reads DSGVTQTPKHLITATGQRVTLRCSPRSGDLSVYWYQQSLDQGLQFLIQYYNGEERAKGNILERFSAQQFPDLHSELNLSSLELGDSALYFCAGSVEGDREKLFFGSGTQLSVL.